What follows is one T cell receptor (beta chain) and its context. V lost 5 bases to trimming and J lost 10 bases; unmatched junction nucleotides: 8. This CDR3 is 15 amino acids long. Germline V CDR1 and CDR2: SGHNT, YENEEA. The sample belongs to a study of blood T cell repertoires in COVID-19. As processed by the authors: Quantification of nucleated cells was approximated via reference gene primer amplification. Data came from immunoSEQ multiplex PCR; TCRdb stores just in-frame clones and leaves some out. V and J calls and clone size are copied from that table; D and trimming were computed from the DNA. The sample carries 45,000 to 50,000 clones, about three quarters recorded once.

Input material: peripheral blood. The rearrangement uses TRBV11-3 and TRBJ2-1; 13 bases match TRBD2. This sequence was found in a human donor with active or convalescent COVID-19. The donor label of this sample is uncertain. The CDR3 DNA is TGTGCCAGCAGCCCTGGACTAGCGGGAGCATTAGAGCAGTTCTTC. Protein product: CASSPGLAGALEQFF.